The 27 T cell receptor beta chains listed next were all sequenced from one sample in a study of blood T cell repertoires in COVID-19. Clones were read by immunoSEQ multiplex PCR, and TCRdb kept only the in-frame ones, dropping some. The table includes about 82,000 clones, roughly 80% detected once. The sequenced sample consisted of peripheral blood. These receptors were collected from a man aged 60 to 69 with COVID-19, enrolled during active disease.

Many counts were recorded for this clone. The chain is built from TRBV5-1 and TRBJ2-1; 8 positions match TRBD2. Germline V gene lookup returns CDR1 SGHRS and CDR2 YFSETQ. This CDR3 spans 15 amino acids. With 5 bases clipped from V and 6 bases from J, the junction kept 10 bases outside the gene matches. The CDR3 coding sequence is TGCGCCAGCAGTCTTAGCGGGGCGGAACTCAATGAGCAGTTCTTC. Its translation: CASSLSGAELNEQFF.

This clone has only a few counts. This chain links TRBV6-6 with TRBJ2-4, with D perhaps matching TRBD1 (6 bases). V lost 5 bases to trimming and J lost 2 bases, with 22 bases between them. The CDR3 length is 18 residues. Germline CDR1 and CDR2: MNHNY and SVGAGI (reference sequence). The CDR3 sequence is CASSQRTAARLSKNIQYF. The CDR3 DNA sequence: TGTGCCAGCAGTCAGCGGACAGCGGCGAGACTATCCAAAAACATTCAGTACTTC.

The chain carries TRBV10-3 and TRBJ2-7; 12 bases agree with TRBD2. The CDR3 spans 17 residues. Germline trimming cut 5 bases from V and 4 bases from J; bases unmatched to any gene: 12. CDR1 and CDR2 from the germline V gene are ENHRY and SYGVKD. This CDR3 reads CAISQSKTSGSGYEQYF. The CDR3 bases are TGTGCCATCAGTCAATCGAAGACTAGCGGGAGTGGTTACGAGCAGTACTTC.

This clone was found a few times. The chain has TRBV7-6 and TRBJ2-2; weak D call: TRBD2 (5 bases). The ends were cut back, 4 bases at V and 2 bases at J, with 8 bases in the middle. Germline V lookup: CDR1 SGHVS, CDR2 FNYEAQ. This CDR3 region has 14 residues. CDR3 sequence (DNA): TGTGCCAGCAGCTCCGGGATCAACACCGGGGAGCTGTTTTTT. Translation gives CASSSGINTGELFF.

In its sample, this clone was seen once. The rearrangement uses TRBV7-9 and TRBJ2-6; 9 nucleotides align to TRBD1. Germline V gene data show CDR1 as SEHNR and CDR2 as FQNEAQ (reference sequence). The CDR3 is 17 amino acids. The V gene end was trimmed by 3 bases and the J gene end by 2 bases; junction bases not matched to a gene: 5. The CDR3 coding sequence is TGTGCCAGCAGCTTTGACAGGGGGATGGCTGGGGCCAACGTCCTGACTTTC. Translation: CASSFDRGMAGANVLTF.

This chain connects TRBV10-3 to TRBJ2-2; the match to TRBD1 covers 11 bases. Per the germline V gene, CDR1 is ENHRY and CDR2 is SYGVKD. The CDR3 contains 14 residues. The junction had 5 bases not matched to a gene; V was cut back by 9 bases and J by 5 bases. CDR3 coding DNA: TGTGCCATTCATGGACAGGGGGCGACCGGGGAGCTGTTTTTT. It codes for CAIHGQGATGELFF.

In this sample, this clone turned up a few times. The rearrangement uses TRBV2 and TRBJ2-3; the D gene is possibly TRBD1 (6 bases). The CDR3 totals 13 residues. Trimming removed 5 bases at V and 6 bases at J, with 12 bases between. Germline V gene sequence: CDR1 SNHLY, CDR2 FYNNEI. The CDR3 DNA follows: TGTGCCAGCAGTTTAGGGGGATCCGATACGCAGTATTTT. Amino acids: CASSLGGSDTQYF.

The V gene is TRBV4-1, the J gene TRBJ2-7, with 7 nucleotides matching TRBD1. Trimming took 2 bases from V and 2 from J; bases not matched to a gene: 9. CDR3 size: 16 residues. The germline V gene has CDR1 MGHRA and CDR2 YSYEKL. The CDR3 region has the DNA TGCGCCAGCAGCCAATCAGGCCCAGGGGGTACCTACGAGCAGTACTTC. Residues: CASSQSGPGGTYEQYF.

CDR3 sequence: CASSRDRVTDTQYF. Written as DNA, the CDR3 is TGCGCCAGCAGCCGGGACAGGGTAACGGATACGCAGTATTTT. The chain employs TRBV5-1 and TRBJ2-3; 9 bases line up with TRBD1. V lost 4 bases, J lost 6 bases, and 6 bases stayed unmatched. Germline V gene data show CDR1 as SGHRS and CDR2 as YFSETQ. CDR3 length: 14 amino acids.

This chain's CDR3 is CASSAGNSNQPQHF. CDR3 sequence (DNA): TGTGCCAGTAGCGCAGGGAATAGCAATCAGCCCCAGCATTTT. The rearrangement links TRBV19 to TRBJ1-5, with TRBD1 as a possible D gene (5 bases). The CDR3 consists of 14 residues. Trimming removed 6 bases at V and 0 bases at J, with 9 bases between. Per germline, CDR1 LNHDA and CDR2 SQIVND (reference sequence).

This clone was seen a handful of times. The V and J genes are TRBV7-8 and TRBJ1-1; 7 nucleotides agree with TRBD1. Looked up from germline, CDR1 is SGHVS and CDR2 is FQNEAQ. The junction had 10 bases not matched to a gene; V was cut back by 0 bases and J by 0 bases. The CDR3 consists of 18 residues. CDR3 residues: CASSLALTGSVMNTEAFF. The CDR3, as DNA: TGTGCCAGCAGCTTAGCTCTGACAGGGTCTGTCATGAACACTGAAGCTTTCTTT.

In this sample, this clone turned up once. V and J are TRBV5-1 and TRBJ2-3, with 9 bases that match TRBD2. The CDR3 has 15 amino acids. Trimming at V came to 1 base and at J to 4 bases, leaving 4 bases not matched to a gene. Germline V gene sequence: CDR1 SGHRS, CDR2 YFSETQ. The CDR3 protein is CASSLLTSGSDTQYF. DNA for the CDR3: TGCGCCAGCAGCTTGTTGACTAGCGGATCAGATACGCAGTATTTT.

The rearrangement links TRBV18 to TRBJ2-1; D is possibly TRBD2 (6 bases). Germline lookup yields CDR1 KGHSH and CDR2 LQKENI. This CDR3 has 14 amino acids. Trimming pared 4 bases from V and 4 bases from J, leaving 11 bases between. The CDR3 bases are TGTGCCAGCTCACGGGGACTGGATTACAATGAGCAGTTCTTC. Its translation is CASSRGLDYNEQFF.

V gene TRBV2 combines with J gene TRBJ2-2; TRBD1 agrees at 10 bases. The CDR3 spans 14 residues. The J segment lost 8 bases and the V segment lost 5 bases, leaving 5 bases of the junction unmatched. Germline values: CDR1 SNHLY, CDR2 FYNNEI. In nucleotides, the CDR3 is TGTGCCAGCAGTCTGGGACAGGGGTATGGGGAGCTGTTTTTT. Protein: CASSLGQGYGELFF.

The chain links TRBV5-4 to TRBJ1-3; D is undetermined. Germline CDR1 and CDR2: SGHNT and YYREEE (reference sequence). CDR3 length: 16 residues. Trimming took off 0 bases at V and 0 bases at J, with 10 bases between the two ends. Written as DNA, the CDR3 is TGTGCCAGCAGCTTGGATCGGTTGAGCTCTGGAAACACCATATATTTT. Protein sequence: CASSLDRLSSGNTIYF.

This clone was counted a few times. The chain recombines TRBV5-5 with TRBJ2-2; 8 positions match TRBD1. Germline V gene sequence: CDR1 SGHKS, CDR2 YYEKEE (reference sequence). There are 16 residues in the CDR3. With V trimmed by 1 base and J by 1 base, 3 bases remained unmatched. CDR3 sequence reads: CASSLPQGVNTGELFF. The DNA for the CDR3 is TGTGCCAGCAGCTTGCCACAGGGGGTGAACACCGGGGAGCTGTTTTTT.

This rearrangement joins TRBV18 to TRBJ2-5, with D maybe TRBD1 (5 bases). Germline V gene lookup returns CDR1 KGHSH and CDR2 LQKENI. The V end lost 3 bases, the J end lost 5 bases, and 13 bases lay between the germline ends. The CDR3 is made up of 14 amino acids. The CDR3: CASSPPPAGETQYF. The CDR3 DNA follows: TGTGCCAGCTCACCGCCTCCGGCAGGGGAGACCCAGTACTTC. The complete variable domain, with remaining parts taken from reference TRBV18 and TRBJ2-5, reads NAGVMQNPRHLVRRRGQEARLRCSPMKGHSHVYWYRQLPEEGLKFMVYLQKENIIDESGMPKERFSAEFPKEGPSILRIQQVVRGDSAAYFCASSPPPAGETQYFGPGTRLLVL.

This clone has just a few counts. The CDR3 here is CASNQGAEAFF. The CDR3 DNA reads as TGTGCCAGTAATCAGGGCGCTGAAGCTTTCTTT. This chain uses TRBV19 with TRBJ1-1, with D tentatively TRBD1 (5 bases). V was cut by 7 bases and J by 6 bases, with 9 bases left in between. This CDR3 spans 11 amino acids. Germline CDR1 is LNHDA and CDR2 is SQIVND (reference sequence).

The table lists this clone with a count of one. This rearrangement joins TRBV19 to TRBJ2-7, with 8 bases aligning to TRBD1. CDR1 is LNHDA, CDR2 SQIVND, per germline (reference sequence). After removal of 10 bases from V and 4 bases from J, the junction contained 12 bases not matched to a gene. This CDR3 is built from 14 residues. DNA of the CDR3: TGTGCCACGAATCCGCAGGGGGCGGAGTACGAGCAGTACTTC. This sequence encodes CATNPQGAEYEQYF.

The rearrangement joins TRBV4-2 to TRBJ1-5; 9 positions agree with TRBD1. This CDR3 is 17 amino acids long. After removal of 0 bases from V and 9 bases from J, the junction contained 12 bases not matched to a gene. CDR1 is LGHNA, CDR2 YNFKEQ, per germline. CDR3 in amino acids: CASSQDGETGGSGPQHF. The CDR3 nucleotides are TGTGCCAGCAGCCAAGACGGGGAGACAGGGGGTTCAGGGCCCCAGCATTTT.

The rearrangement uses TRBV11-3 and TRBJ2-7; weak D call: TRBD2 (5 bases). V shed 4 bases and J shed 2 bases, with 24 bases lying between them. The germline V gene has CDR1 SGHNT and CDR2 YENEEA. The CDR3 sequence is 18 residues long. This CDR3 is CASSSVAMGGLKAYEQYF. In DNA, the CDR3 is TGTGCCAGCAGCTCCGTAGCGATGGGCGGGCTAAAGGCCTACGAGCAGTACTTC.

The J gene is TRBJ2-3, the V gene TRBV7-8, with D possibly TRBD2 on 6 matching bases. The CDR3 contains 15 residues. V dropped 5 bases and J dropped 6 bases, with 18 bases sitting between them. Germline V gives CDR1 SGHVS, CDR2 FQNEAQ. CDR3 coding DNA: TGTGCCAGCAGCCGGGACTTCACATGGGCCGATACGCAGTATTTT. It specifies CASSRDFTWADTQYF.

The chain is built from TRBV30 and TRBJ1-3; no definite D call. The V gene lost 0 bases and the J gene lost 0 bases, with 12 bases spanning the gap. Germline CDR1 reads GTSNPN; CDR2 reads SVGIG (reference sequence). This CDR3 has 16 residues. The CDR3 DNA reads TGTGCCTGGAGTGTACCGGGCGGGAGCTCTGGAAACACCATATATTTT. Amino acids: CAWSVPGGSSGNTIYF.

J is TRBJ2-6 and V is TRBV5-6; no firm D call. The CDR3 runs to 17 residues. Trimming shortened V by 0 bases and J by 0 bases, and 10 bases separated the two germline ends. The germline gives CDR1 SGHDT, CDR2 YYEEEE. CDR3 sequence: CASSLAVLHSGANVLTF. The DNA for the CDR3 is TGTGCCAGCAGCTTGGCAGTTTTACACTCTGGGGCCAACGTCCTGACTTTC.

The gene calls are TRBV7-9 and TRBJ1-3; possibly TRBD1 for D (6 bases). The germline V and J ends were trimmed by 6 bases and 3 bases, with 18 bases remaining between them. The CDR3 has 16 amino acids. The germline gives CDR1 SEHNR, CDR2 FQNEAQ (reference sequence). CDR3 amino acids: CASSRTPTGSGNTIYF. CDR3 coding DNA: TGTGCCAGCAGTCGTACCCCCACAGGGAGTGGAAACACCATATATTTT.

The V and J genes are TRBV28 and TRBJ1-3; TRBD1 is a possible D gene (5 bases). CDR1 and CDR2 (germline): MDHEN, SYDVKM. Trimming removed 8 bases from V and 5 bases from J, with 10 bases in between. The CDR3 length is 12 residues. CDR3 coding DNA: TGTGCCAGCGGAAAGGGGAGAAACACCATATATTTT. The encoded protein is CASGKGRNTIYF.

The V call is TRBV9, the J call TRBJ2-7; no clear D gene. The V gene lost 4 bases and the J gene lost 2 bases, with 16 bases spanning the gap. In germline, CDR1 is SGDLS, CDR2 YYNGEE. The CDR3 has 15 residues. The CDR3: CASSPARSPTYEQYF. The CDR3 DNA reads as TGTGCCAGCAGCCCCGCCAGGTCACCCACCTACGAGCAGTACTTC.